This entry features one T cell receptor (beta chain) sequence. The CDR3 sequence is 16 residues long. Trimming removed 0 bases at V and 0 bases at J, with 9 bases between. CDR1 and CDR2 from the germline V gene are LGHNA and YNFKEQ. The entry originates in a study of cytomegalovirus exposure and HLA in healthy donors. PCR primers comprised 60 Vbeta and 13 Jbeta primers. The protocol was immunoSEQ multiplex PCR, while the TCRdb copy is restricted to in-frame clones and leaves out a portion. The data show 110,000 to 150,000 clones, with 75% to 90% seen just once and about 4.3% held by the top ten. The TCR comes from a man in his forties in good health and CMV-seronegative. Sequences were obtained from PBMCs. The chain is built from TRBV4-2 and TRBJ1-5, with a weak D call TRBD1 (5 bases). DNA of the CDR3: TGTGCCAGCAGCCAAGACAGGGTTCGTAGCAATCAGCCCCAGCATTTT. It codes for CASSQDRVRSNQPQHF.